This entry concerns a single T cell receptor beta chain. These data belong to a study of blood T cell repertoires in COVID-19. As for the study in general: Donors in the United States, Italy and Spain gave samples during acute or convalescent COVID-19. The analysed material was cDNA or gDNA that came from T cells, B-cell-depleted T cells, or PBMCs.

As processed by the authors: Researchers report that nucleated cell counts were estimated from reference gene primer amplification. The assay was immunoSEQ multiplex PCR, and TCRdb's table has in-frame clones only and misses some. That table gives V, J and clone size, and the DNA gave D and trimming. The sample has over 70,000 clones; 70% to 80% are singletons. The TCR was taken from a human donor in a cohort sampled during active COVID-19. Sample: peripheral blood.

CDR3 amino acids: CASSVGLSGNTIYF. In DNA form, the CDR3 reads TGTGCCAGCAGCGTAGGTCTCAGTGGAAACACCATATATTTT. This chain connects TRBV9 to TRBJ1-3; the D is unclear. Per germline, CDR1 SGDLS and CDR2 YYNGEE. The CDR3 runs 14 residues. With 0 bases removed from V and 3 bases from J, the gap between germline ends came to 7 bases.